The clone carrying this T cell receptor beta chain was detected ten times or more. The sample comes from a study of T cells in Graves' hyperthyroidism and ophthalmopathy. Looking at the study overall: At initial diagnosis, before any treatment had begun, peripheral blood was obtained.

The CDR3 is 18 residues long. The V gene lost 2 bases and the J gene lost 0 bases, with 17 bases spanning the gap. RNA transcripts yielded amplified TCR beta CDR3 regions. First-round RT-PCR of the TCR CDR3 relied on the HTBI primer set. MiXCR was run by TCRdb on the multiplex PCR reads, yielding one entry per CDR3 protein. The sample carries approximately 640,000 distinct CDR3 sequences, around 16% recorded once. Graves' hyperthyroidism qualified as stable when ophthalmopathy did not progress within 18 months. Hyperthyroidism patients were newly diagnosed, had disease duration under 2 months, and were aged 18 to 65 years. Used for diagnoses were clinical symptoms, serum thyroxine and TRAb, thyroid ultrasound and orbital computed tomography.

The clonotype originates from a middle-aged man with Graves' hyperthyroidism. Sequenced input: blood. The J gene is TRBJ1-5, the V gene TRBV12-3 or TRBV12-4; no clear D gene. CDR3 residues: CASSLKGIRPYSNQPQHF. The CDR3 DNA reads as TGTGCCAGCAGTTTAAAAGGGATCAGACCTTATAGCAATCAGCCCCAGCATTTT.